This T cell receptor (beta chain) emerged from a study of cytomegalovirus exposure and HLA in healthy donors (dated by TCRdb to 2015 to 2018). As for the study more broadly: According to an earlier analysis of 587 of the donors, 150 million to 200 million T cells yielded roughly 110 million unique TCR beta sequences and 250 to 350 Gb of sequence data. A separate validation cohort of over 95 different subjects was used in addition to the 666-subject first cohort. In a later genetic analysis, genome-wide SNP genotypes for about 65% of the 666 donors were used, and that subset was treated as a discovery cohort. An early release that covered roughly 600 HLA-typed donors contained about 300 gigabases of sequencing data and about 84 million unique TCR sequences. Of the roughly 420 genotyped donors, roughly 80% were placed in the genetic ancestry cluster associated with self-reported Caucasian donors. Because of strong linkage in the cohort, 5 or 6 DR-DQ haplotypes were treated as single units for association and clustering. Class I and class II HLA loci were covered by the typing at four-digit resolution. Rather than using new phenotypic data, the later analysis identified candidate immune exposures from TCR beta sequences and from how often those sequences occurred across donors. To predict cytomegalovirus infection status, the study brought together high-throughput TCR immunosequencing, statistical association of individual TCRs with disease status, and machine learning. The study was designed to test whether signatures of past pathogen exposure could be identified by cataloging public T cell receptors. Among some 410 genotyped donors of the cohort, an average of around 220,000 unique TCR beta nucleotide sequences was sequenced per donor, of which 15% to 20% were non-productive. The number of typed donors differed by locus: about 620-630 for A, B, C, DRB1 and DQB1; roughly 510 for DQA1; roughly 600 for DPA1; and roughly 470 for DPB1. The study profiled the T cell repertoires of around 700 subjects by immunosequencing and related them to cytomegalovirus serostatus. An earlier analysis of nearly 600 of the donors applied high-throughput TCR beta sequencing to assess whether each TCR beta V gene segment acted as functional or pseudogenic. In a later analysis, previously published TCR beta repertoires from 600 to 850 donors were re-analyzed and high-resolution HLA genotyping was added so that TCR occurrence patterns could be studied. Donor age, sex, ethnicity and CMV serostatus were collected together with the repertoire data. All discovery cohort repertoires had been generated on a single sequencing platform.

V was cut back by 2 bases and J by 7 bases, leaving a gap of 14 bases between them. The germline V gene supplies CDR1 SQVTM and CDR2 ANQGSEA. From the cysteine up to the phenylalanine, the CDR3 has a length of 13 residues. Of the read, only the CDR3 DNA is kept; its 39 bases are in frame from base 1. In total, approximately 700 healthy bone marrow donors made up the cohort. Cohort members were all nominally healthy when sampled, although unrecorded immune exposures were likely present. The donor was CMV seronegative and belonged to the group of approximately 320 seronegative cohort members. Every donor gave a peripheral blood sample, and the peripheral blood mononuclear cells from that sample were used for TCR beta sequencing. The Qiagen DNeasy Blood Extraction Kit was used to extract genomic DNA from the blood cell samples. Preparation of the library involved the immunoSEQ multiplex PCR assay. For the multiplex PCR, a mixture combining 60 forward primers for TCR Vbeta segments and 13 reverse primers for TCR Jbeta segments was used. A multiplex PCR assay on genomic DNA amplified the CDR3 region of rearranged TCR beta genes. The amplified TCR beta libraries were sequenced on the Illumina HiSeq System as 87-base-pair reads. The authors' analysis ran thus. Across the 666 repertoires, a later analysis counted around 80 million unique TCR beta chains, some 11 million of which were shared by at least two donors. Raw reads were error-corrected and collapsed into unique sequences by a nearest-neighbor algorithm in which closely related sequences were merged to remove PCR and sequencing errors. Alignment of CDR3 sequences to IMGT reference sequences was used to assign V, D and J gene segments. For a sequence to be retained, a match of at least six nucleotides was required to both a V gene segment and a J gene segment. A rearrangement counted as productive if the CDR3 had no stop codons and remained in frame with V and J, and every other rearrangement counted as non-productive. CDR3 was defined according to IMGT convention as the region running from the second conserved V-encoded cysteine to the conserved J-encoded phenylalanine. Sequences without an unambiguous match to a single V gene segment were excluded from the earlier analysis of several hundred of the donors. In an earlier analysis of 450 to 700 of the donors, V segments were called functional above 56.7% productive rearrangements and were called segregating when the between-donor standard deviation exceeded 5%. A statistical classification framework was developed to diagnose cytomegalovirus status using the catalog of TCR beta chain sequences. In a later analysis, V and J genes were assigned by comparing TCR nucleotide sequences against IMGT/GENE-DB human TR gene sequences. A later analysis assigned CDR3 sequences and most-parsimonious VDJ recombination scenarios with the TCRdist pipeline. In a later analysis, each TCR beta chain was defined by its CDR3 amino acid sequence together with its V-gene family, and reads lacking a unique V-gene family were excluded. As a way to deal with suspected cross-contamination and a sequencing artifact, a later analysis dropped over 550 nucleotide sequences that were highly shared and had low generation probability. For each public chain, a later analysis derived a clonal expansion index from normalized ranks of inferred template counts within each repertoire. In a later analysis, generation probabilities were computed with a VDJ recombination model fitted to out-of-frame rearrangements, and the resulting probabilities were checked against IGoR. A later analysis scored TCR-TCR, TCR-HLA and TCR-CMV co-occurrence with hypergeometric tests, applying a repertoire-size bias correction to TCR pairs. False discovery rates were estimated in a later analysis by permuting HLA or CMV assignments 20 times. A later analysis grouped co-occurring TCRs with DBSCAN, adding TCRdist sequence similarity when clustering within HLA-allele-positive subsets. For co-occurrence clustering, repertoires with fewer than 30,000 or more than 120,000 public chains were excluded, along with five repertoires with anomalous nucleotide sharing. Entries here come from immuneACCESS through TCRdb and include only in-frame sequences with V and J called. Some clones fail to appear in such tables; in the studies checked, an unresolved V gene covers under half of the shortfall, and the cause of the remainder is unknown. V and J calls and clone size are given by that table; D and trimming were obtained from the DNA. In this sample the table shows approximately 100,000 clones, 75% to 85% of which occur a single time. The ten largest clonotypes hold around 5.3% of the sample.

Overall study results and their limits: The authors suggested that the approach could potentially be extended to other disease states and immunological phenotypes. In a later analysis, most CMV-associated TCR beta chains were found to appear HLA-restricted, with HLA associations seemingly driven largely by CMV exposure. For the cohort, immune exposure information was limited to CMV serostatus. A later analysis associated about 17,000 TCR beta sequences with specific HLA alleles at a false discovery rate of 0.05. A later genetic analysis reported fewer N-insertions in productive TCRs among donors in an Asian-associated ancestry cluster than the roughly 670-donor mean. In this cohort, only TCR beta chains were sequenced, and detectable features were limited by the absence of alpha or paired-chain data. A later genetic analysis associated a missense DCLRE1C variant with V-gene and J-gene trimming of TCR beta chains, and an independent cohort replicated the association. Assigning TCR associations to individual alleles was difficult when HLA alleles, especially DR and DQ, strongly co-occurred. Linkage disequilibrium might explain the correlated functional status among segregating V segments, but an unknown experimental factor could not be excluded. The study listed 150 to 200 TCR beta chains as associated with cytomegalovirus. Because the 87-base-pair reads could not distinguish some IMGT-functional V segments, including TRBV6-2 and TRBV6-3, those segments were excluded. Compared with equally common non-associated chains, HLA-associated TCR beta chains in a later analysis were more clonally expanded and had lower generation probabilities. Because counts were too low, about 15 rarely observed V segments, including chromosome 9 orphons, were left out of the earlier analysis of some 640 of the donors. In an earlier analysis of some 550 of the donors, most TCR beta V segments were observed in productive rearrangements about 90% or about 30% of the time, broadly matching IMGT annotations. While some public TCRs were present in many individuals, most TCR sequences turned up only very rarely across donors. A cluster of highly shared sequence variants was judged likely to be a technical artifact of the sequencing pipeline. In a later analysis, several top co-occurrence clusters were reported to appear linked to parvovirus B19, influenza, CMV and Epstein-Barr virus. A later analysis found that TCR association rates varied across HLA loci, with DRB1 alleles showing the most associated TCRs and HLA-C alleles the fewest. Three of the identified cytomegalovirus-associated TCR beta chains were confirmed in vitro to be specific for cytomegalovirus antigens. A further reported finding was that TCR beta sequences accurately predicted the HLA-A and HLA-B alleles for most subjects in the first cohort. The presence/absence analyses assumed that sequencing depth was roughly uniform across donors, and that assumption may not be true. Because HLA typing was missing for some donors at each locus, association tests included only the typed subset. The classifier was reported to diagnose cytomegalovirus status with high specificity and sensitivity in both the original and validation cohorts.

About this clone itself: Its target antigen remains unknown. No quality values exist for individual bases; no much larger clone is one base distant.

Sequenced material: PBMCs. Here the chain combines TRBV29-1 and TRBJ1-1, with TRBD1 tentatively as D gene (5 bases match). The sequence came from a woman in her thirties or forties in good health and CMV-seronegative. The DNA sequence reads TGCAGCGTTGAAAAATCCGACAGCTTTGAAGCTTTCTTT. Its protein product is CSVEKSDSFEAFF.